This is a list of T cell receptor beta chains from one sample in a study of blood T cell repertoires in COVID-19. Sequencing used immunoSEQ multiplex PCR; TCRdb keeps in-frame clones, though not all of them. The table lists fewer than 350,000 clones, 90% of them singletons. Input material: peripheral blood. Receptor source: a woman younger than 45 with COVID-19, enrolled during active disease. Both conserved end residues are part of each CDR3. The D gene is left open where the match is weak. Clone size is given for some rows only: seen once, a few or many times, or a class if the clone is expanded.

J gene | V gene | clone size | D gene | CDR3 protein | CDR3 DNA
TRBJ1-1 | TRBV28 | few | . | CASTGGVMNTEAFF | TGTGCCAGCACGGGGGGCGTTATGAACACTGAAGCTTTCTTT
TRBJ1-4 | TRBV12-3/TRBV12-4 | once | . | CASKPGEEKLFF | TGTGCCAGCAAGCCAGGGGAAGAAAAACTGTTTTTT
TRBJ2-3 | TRBV6-5 | . | . | CASTGNSFTDTQYF | TGTGCCAGCACTGGAAATAGCTTCACAGATACGCAGTATTTT
TRBJ2-7 | TRBV6-1 | . | TRBD2 | CASSGASGSSSSYEQYF | TGTGCCAGCAGTGGGGCTAGCGGGAGTTCGAGCTCCTACGAGCAGTACTTC
TRBJ2-1 | TRBV29-1 | . | . | CSVDSGERDEQFF | TGCAGCGTTGATAGCGGAGAGCGGGATGAGCAGTTCTTC
TRBJ2-7 | TRBV14 | few | TRBD1 | CASSPQGVPYEQYF | TGTGCCAGCAGCCCCCAGGGGGTTCCCTACGAGCAGTACTTC
TRBJ1-2 | TRBV6-2/TRBV6-3 | . | . | CASSKKETGNYTF | TGTGCCAGCAGCAAAAAGGAAACAGGGAATTACACCTTC
TRBJ2-1 | TRBV28 | once | TRBD2 | CASSLSTSALSSYNEQFF | TGTGCCAGCAGTTTATCGACTAGCGCTTTGAGCTCCTACAATGAGCAGTTCTTC
TRBJ2-4 | TRBV6-1 | . | TRBD2 | CASSELWTSGRFAKNIQYF | TGTGCCAGCAGTGAATTGTGGACTAGCGGGAGATTCGCCAAAAACATTCAGTACTTC
TRBJ2-2 | TRBV11-2 | . | TRBD2 | CASRSTSGNTGELFF | TGTGCCAGCAGGTCTACTAGCGGGAACACCGGGGAGCTGTTTTTT
TRBJ2-1 | TRBV11-2 | . | TRBD2 | CASSLEASGYNEQFF | TGTGCCAGCAGCTTAGAGGCTAGCGGCTACAATGAGCAGTTCTTC
TRBJ2-3 | TRBV9 | . | . | CASSGKTGTNGDTQYF | TGTGCCAGCAGCGGGAAGACAGGCACCAACGGAGATACGCAGTATTTT
TRBJ2-5 | TRBV28 | . | TRBD2 | CASSLLAGETQYF | TGTGCCAGCAGTTTATTAGCGGGAGAGACCCAGTACTTC
TRBJ1-2 | TRBV3-1/TRBV3-2 | . | TRBD1 | CASSQLTGANYGYTF | TGTGCCAGCAGCCAATTGACAGGGGCTAACTATGGCTACACCTTC
TRBJ2-1 | TRBV5-1 | . | . | CASSPLVHVDEQFF | TGCGCCAGCAGCCCTCTAGTACACGTCGATGAGCAGTTCTTC
TRBJ1-1 | TRBV19 | . | TRBD1 | CASSNRGMNTEAFF | TGTGCCAGTAGTAACAGGGGCATGAACACTGAAGCTTTCTTT
TRBJ2-5 | TRBV5-4 | . | TRBD1 | CASSLGQGRETQYF | TGTGCCAGCAGCTTGGGACAGGGACGAGAGACCCAGTACTTC
TRBJ2-7 | TRBV2 | . | . | CASSPGRRGQYF | TGTGCCAGCAGTCCGGGCCGCAGGGGGCAGTACTTC
TRBJ1-2 | TRBV5-1 | . | . | CASSLALQQGGYTF | TGCGCCAGCAGCTTGGCCTTACAGCAGGGCGGCTACACCTTC
TRBJ1-4 | TRBV18 | . | TRBD1 | CASSPPQGQGFEKLFF | TGTGCCAGCTCACCACCCCAAGGACAGGGGTTTGAAAAACTGTTTTTT
TRBJ1-5 | TRBV6-1 | . | . | CASSEDFNQPQHF | TGTGCCAGCAGTGAAGACTTTAATCAGCCCCAGCATTTT
TRBJ2-7 | TRBV30 | . | . | CAWSFRYEQYF | TGTGCCTGGAGTTTTCGCTACGAGCAGTACTTC
TRBJ1-5 | TRBV5-1 | . | TRBD1 | CASSPGTGVYNQPQHF | TGCGCCAGCAGCCCCGGGACAGGGGTATACAATCAGCCCCAGCATTTT
TRBJ2-2 | TRBV9 | . | TRBD2 | CASSGLATDGELFF | TGTGCCAGCAGCGGACTAGCTACGGACGGGGAGCTGTTTTTT
TRBJ2-3 | TRBV2 | . | TRBD1 | CASSYGQGMDTQYF | TGTGCCAGCAGTTACGGACAGGGGATGGATACGCAGTATTTT
TRBJ1-2 | TRBV12-3/TRBV12-4 | . | TRBD1 | CASSFRGAGYTF | TGTGCCAGCAGTTTCAGGGGGGCCGGCTACACCTTC
TRBJ2-1 | TRBV5-1 | . | . | CASSPGYPSGNEQFF | TGCGCCAGCAGCCCCGGTTACCCATCGGGTAATGAGCAGTTCTTC
TRBJ2-1 | TRBV7-8 | . | TRBD2 | CASSLAGRGRYEQFF | TGTGCCAGCAGCTTAGCGGGGAGGGGCAGGTATGAGCAGTTCTTC
TRBJ2-2 | TRBV6-5 | . | TRBD1 | CASSLSGTGAGELFF | TGTGCCAGCAGTCTCTCCGGGACAGGGGCCGGGGAGCTGTTTTTT
TRBJ1-1 | TRBV7-9 | . | . | CASSLGGFTEAFF | TGTGCCAGCAGCTTAGGAGGGTTCACTGAAGCTTTCTTT
TRBJ2-3 | TRBV6-2/TRBV6-3 | once | TRBD1 | CASSYGQGTGTDTQYF | TGTGCCAGCAGTTACGGACAGGGGACTGGCACAGATACGCAGTATTTT
TRBJ1-1 | TRBV3-1/TRBV3-2 | . | TRBD1 | CASSQLGTGTSEAFF | TGTGCCAGCAGCCAACTCGGGACAGGGACTTCTGAAGCTTTCTTT
TRBJ2-6 | TRBV2 | once | . | CASLSGANVLTF | TGTGCCAGCCTCTCTGGGGCCAACGTCCTGACTTTC
TRBJ1-1 | TRBV6-5 | . | . | CASTPNRENTEAFF | TGTGCCAGCACTCCGAACAGGGAGAACACTGAAGCTTTCTTT